The next 26 T cell receptor beta chains were all read from a single sample in a study of identical twins. TCRdb re-derived calls from the 5' RACE reads in MiXCR, one entry per CDR3 protein. The table includes some 500,000 distinct CDR3 sequences, over 11% detected once. These records were also assigned to another study, of yellow fever vaccine responses in identical twins.

The specimen sequenced was CD4+ T cells sorted from blood. The receptors were gathered from a woman between 18 and 29 years old in good health.

V usage is TRBV20-1 and J usage is TRBJ2-3, with D perhaps matching TRBD2 (5 bases). The germline V gene has CDR1 DFQATT and CDR2 SNEGSKA (reference sequence). This CDR3 spans 16 amino acids. V shed 3 bases and J shed 4 bases, with 20 bases lying between them. The CDR3 DNA reads TGCAGTGCTAGTGGAATTTTGGGCGGGCGGCCAGATACGCAGTATTTT. Protein: CSASGILGGRPDTQYF.

This clonotype has only a few counts. This chain links TRBV20-1 with TRBJ1-2; D perhaps matches TRBD1 (6 bases). Germline loops: CDR1 DFQATT, CDR2 SNEGSKA (reference sequence). This CDR3 has 15 amino acids. The V end was cut by 1 base, the J end by 4 bases, with 16 bases between. CDR3 nucleotide sequence: TGCAGTGCTAGAGTAACAGGGCTCCTACCCTATGGCTACACCTTC. Translating it yields CSARVTGLLPYGYTF.

The sample holds a few counts of this clonotype. The chain recombines TRBV5-1 with TRBJ1-1; D uncertain. Germline-derived CDR1 and CDR2 are SGHRS and YFSETQ. The CDR3 extends over 14 amino acids. The V gene lost 0 bases and the J gene lost 3 bases, with 9 bases spanning the gap. CDR3 DNA: TGCGCCAGCAGCTTGGGCAGGCGGGACACTGAAGCTTTCTTT. Amino acid sequence: CASSLGRRDTEAFF.

This clonotype was counted a few times. The chain recombines TRBV20-1 with TRBJ2-5; D may be TRBD1 (6 bases). Trimming took off 5 bases at V and 4 bases at J, with 11 bases between the two ends. The CDR3 runs 12 residues. The germline V gene has CDR1 DFQATT and CDR2 SNEGSKA (reference sequence). CDR3 DNA: TGCAGTGCTCGTAAGACAGGAGAGACCCAGTACTTC. Residues: CSARKTGETQYF.

At least ten counts were recorded for this clonotype. The chain joins TRBV15 to TRBJ2-3, with D perhaps being TRBD1 or TRBD2 (6 bases each). Per the germline V gene, CDR1 is LNHNV and CDR2 is YYDKDF (reference sequence). V was cut by 1 base and J by 4 bases, with 15 bases left in between. This CDR3 spans 16 amino acids. CDR3 in amino acids: CATSRARGAKSDTQYF. The CDR3 DNA is TGTGCCACCAGCAGAGCTAGGGGGGCCAAATCAGATACGCAGTATTTT.

A few counts support this clonotype. The V gene is TRBV5-4, the J gene TRBJ2-4, with a tentative D call TRBD1 (6 bases). The CDR3 length is 17 residues. Trimming pared 6 bases from V and 2 bases from J, leaving 21 bases between. In germline, CDR1 is SGHNT, CDR2 YYREEE (reference sequence). CDR3: CASNEADRSDSKNIQYF. The CDR3 bases are TGTGCCAGCAACGAAGCTGACAGGAGCGACTCCAAAAACATTCAGTACTTC. The variable domain in full, with the rest retrieved from reference TRBV5-4 and TRBJ2-4, is ETGVTQSPTHLIKTRGQQVTLRCSSQSGHNTVSWYQQALGQGPQFIFQYYREEENGRGNFPPRFSGLQFPNYSSELNVNALELDDSALYLCASNEADRSDSKNIQYFGAGTRLSVL.

The V gene is TRBV10-2, the J gene TRBJ2-7; D is unclear. V dropped 7 bases and J dropped 1 base, with 8 bases sitting between them. The CDR3 length is 12 residues. Looked up from germline, CDR1 is WSHSY and CDR2 is SAAADI. Written as DNA, the CDR3 is TGCGCCAGCATATTCCGTTCCTACGAGCAGTACTTC. Its protein product is CASIFRSYEQYF.

This clonotype was seen a handful of times. The V gene is TRBV6-1, the J gene TRBJ1-4; D not resolved. The length of the CDR3 is 14 residues. V was pared by 4 bases and J by 2 bases, with 8 bases between. CDR1 is MNHNS, CDR2 SASEGT, per germline. CDR3 DNA sequence: TGTGCCAGCAGTGGATTTGGGACTAATGAAAAACTGTTTTTT. Amino acid sequence: CASSGFGTNEKLFF.

J is TRBJ2-3 and V is TRBV10-3, with TRBD2 matching 9 bases. Germline trimming cut 5 bases from V and 6 bases from J; bases unmatched to any gene: 18. Germline V CDR1 and CDR2: ENHRY, SYGVKD. CDR3 size: 18 residues. The CDR3, as DNA: TGTGCCATCAGTAATATAACCTTTAGCGGGAGCTTGGCTGATACGCAGTATTTT. Its protein product is CAISNITFSGSLADTQYF.

The CDR3 coding sequence is TGCAGCGTTCTCAAGGGGGCGAAAAAAGAGACCCAGTACTTC. This translates into CSVLKGAKKETQYF. V gene TRBV29-1 combines with J gene TRBJ2-5, with 7 bases matching TRBD1. V was clipped by 5 bases and J by 3 bases; unmatched bases: 9. Germline V lookup: CDR1 SQVTM, CDR2 ANQGSEA. The CDR3 is 14 residues long.

This clonotype was found a few times. The genes are TRBV7-2 and TRBJ2-3, with D possibly TRBD2 on 6 matching bases. Looked up from germline, CDR1 is SGHTA and CDR2 is FQGNSA. V dropped 2 bases and J dropped 4 bases, with 10 bases sitting between them. This CDR3 has 14 residues. As DNA, the CDR3 is TGTGCCAGCAGCTTACGCAGGGAGGCAGATACGCAGTATTTT. Translating it yields CASSLRREADTQYF.

This clonotype turned up a few times. J is TRBJ2-7 and V is TRBV11-2; 11 positions agree with TRBD2. CDR3 length: 16 residues. Trimming cost V 1 base and J 2 bases; bases outside gene matches: 4. Germline V gene data show CDR1 as SGHAT and CDR2 as FQNNGV. The DNA of the CDR3 is TGTGCCAGCAGCTTAGGAACTAGCGGGAGCACCTACGAGCAGTACTTC. Protein product: CASSLGTSGSTYEQYF.

This clonotype was detected a few times. The chain recombines TRBV28 with TRBJ2-7; D might be TRBD1 (6 bases). V was trimmed by 2 bases and J by 3 bases, leaving 11 bases between them. CDR3 length: 14 residues. Germline CDR1 and CDR2: MDHEN and SYDVKM. The chain's CDR3 is CASSLQQGDYEQYF. The CDR3 nucleotides read TGTGCCAGCAGTTTACAACAGGGCGACTACGAGCAGTACTTC.

The chain carries TRBV20-1 and TRBJ2-7, with 9 bases identical to TRBD2. V trimming: 2 bases; J trimming: 0 bases; junction bases outside the gene matches: 8. The CDR3 has 16 residues. Germline V gives CDR1 DFQATT, CDR2 SNEGSKA (reference sequence). The chain's CDR3 is CSARKAGGSTSYEQYF. CDR3 nucleotide sequence: TGCAGTGCTAGAAAAGCGGGAGGCTCCACCTCCTACGAGCAGTACTTC.

The gene calls are TRBV12-3 or TRBV12-4 and TRBJ1-6; no definite D call. The CDR3 contains 17 residues. Trimming stripped 3 bases from V and 7 bases from J, with 19 bases between. As DNA, the CDR3 is TGTGCCAGCAGTTTGTCCCGTAACCCATCGCCCAATTCACCCCTCCACTTT. Translated: CASSLSRNPSPNSPLHF.

This clonotype has only a few counts. The chain combines TRBV4-1 with TRBJ2-4; no clear D. The CDR3 is made up of 14 amino acids. CDR1 MGHRA and CDR2 YSYEKL come from the germline V gene. V was clipped by 1 base and J by 8 bases, with 12 bases between them. The CDR3, as DNA: TGCGCCAGCAGCCAAGTATCCACGCCAGACATTCAGTACTTC. This gives the protein CASSQVSTPDIQYF.

The CDR3 region is CASSPIAGGEQFF. The CDR3 DNA sequence: TGTGCCAGCAGCCCGATAGCGGGGGGGGAGCAGTTCTTC. The genes are TRBV7-2 and TRBJ2-1, with 11 bases fitting TRBD2. V shed 5 bases, J shed 10 bases, and the junction held 4 bases outside the gene matches. The CDR3 length is 13 residues. In germline, CDR1 is SGHTA, CDR2 FQGNSA.

This clonotype was observed a handful of times. V usage is TRBV5-6 and J usage is TRBJ2-7; D uncertain. CDR1 and CDR2 from the germline V gene are SGHDT and YYEEEE. V lost 1 base and J 2 bases, leaving 16 bases between the germline ends. This CDR3 has 16 amino acids. The CDR3 loop reads CASSLNGLTLTYEQYF. CDR3 bases: TGTGCCAGCAGCTTGAACGGGCTAACCCTTACCTACGAGCAGTACTTC.

CDR3 sequence (DNA): TGTGCCAGCAGTTCGCGGGGGACTCACACAGATACGCAGTATTTT. Translating gives CASSSRGTHTDTQYF. The J gene is TRBJ2-3, the V gene TRBV27; 7 bases match TRBD2. There are 15 residues in the CDR3. Germline CDR1 is MNHEY and CDR2 is SMNVEV (reference sequence). The J segment lost 2 bases and the V segment lost 4 bases, leaving 6 bases of the junction unmatched.

This clonotype has only a few counts. The V call is TRBV6-2 or TRBV6-3, the J call TRBJ1-1; D remains unclear. With 6 bases removed from V and 5 bases from J, the gap between germline ends came to 16 bases. CDR1 is MNHEY and CDR2 is SVGEGT in the germline V gene. The CDR3 spans 14 residues. In DNA, the CDR3 is TGTGCCAGCAGAACACCGGGAGCGTGGACTGAAGCTTTCTTT. Its protein is CASRTPGAWTEAFF.

This clonotype was recorded a few times. The chain employs TRBV6-1 and TRBJ2-7, with 9 bases identical to TRBD2. Germline V gene data show CDR1 as MNHNS and CDR2 as SASEGT. The CDR3 sequence is 16 residues long. V lost 7 bases and J lost 0; bases outside the gene matches: 10. CDR3: CASIQRGGASSYEQYF. Written as DNA, the CDR3 is TGTGCCAGCATTCAACGCGGGGGGGCCAGCTCCTACGAGCAGTACTTC.

This clonotype was detected only a few times. The V and J genes are TRBV28 and TRBJ2-7; TRBD2 matches 10 bases. CDR3 length: 17 residues. V lost 5 bases to trimming and J lost 1 base; unmatched junction nucleotides: 11. Germline CDR1 is MDHEN and CDR2 is SYDVKM. CDR3 DNA sequence: TGTGCCAGCAGTCCCGCTCCTAGCGGGAGCAAATCCTACGAGCAGTACTTC. Translated, it gives CASSPAPSGSKSYEQYF.

The rearrangement links TRBV20-1 to TRBJ1-5; TRBD1 aligns across 7 bases. The V gene's germline CDR1 is DFQATT and CDR2 SNEGSKA (reference sequence). There are 14 residues in the CDR3. The junction had 9 bases not matched to a gene; V was cut back by 3 bases and J by 7 bases. CDR3 loop: CSASIEGADQPQHF. As DNA, the CDR3 is TGCAGTGCTAGTATAGAGGGGGCGGACCAGCCCCAGCATTTT.

This clonotype was counted only a few times. The chain couples TRBV5-1 to TRBJ2-7; D not certain. The CDR3 is made up of 16 amino acids. Germline loops: CDR1 SGHRS, CDR2 YFSETQ. V was shortened by 0 bases and J by 0 bases, with 13 bases between the two germline ends. The CDR3 reads CASSLGATQSSYEQYF. The CDR3 DNA is TGCGCCAGCAGCTTGGGTGCGACCCAAAGCTCCTACGAGCAGTACTTC.

This clonotype was detected a few times. The CDR3 bases are TGCGCCAGCAGCTTGGGATGGGGGGATACGCAGTATTTT. Translation: CASSLGWGDTQYF. J is TRBJ2-3 and V is TRBV5-1, with D perhaps TRBD1 or TRBD2 (5 bases each). The CDR3 runs to 13 residues. Trimming left V 0 bases short and J 6 bases short, with 8 bases between. Per germline, CDR1 SGHRS and CDR2 YFSETQ.

The chain has TRBV20-1 and TRBJ2-1; the D is unclear. CDR3 size: 15 residues. Germline V gene lookup returns CDR1 DFQATT and CDR2 SNEGSKA (reference sequence). V was clipped by 1 base and J by 6 bases, with 16 bases between them. CDR3: CSARVLGSPGNEQFF. In nucleotides, the CDR3 is TGCAGTGCTAGAGTTTTAGGGTCCCCCGGCAATGAGCAGTTCTTC.